The clone carrying this T cell receptor (beta chain) has only a few counts. Its specificity is unknown. The data belong to a study of shared clonotypes between healthy human individuals. Trimming removed 0 bases from V and 7 bases from J; junction bases left unmatched: 2. Germline V gene sequence: CDR1 KGHSH, CDR2 LQKENI. The CDR3 sequence is 13 residues long. Only in-frame clones appear in the TCRdb table, and some are missing; sequencing was by immunoSEQ multiplex PCR. In the table there are over 1.4 million clones, approximately 96% of which are singletons. Findings and caveats of the study: Only a few donors were included, so the genetic and exposure-history diversity represented was limited.

The sample was naive CD4+ T cells sorted from blood. Subset indicated: CD45RA+ positively selected. The TCR originated in a young man in good health. The chain recombines TRBV18 with TRBJ2-7; 8 nucleotides match TRBD2. The CDR3 coding sequence is TGTGCCAGCTCACCACCGTCTAGCGGGGAGCAGTACTTC. Translating it yields CASSPPSSGEQYF.